This is a list of T cell receptor beta chains from one sample in a study of blood T cell repertoires in COVID-19. Measured with immunoSEQ multiplex PCR; TCRdb has only the in-frame clones, and not every one. The sample records fewer than 200,000 clones, roughly 85% being singletons. Source material: PBMCs or T cells enriched from blood (not recorded which). The origin of the receptors is a man aged 55-75 years who had recovered from COVID-19. Each CDR3 is given with its conserved first and last residue. The D gene is left open where the match is weak. Size is stated for part of the rows, as once, few or many counts, or as a class when the clone is expanded.

CASSQDTGWRGNTIYF	TGTGCCAGCAGCCAAGATACAGGGTGGCGTGGAAACACCATATATTTT	few	.	TRBV3-1/TRBV3-2	TRBJ1-3
CASSTLGQGDTEAFF	TGTGCCAGTAGTACTCTAGGGCAGGGCGACACTGAAGCTTTCTTT	.	.	TRBV19	TRBJ1-1
CATSRDGDSKGKLFF	TGTGCCACCAGCAGAGATGGGGACTCAAAAGGAAAACTGTTTTTT	.	.	TRBV15	TRBJ1-4
CASSFGLAGNTGELFF	TGTGCCAGCAGCTTCGGACTAGCGGGCAACACCGGGGAGCTGTTTTTT	.	TRBD2	TRBV11-2	TRBJ2-2
CASSLDTGGSSPLHF	TGTGCCAGCAGCTTAGATACTGGGGGCAGTTCACCCCTCCACTTT	.	.	TRBV7-6	TRBJ1-6
CATSVDSNSPLHF	TGTGCCACCAGCGTCGACAGTAATTCACCCCTCCACTTT	.	.	TRBV15	TRBJ1-6
CASTRAGNVGYTF	TGTGCCAGCACCAGGGCAGGGAATGTCGGCTACACCTTC	.	.	TRBV6-5	TRBJ1-2
CASSWERKQYF	TGCGCCAGCAGCTGGGAGAGGAAGCAGTACTTC	.	.	TRBV4-1	TRBJ2-7
CASSSDRGDTQYF	TGTGCCAGCAGCTCGGACAGGGGAGATACGCAGTATTTT	.	TRBD1	TRBV7-9	TRBJ2-3
CASSYNEGSDTYEQYF	TGTGCCAGCAGCTACAACGAAGGGAGCGACACCTACGAGCAGTACTTC	.	.	TRBV7-9	TRBJ2-7
CASSLWTGGQTQYF	TGTGCCAGCAGCCTGTGGACAGGGGGACAGACCCAGTACTTC	.	TRBD1	TRBV11-1	TRBJ2-5
CASKRIVTGAGDEQFF	TGTGCCAGTAAGAGAATTGTAACAGGGGCCGGGGATGAGCAGTTCTTC	.	TRBD1	TRBV19	TRBJ2-1
CASSQIASRSSYEQYF	TGTGCCAGCAGCCAGATAGCTTCGAGAAGCTCCTACGAGCAGTACTTC	.	.	TRBV7-9	TRBJ2-7
CATSDFNYGYTF	TGTGCCACCAGTGACTTTAACTATGGCTACACCTTC	many	.	TRBV24-1	TRBJ1-2
CASSGESNQPQHF	TGTGCCAGCAGTGGCGAGAGCAATCAGCCCCAGCATTTT	once	.	TRBV2	TRBJ1-5
CSASSDTGELFF	TGCAGTGCTAGTAGCGATACCGGGGAGCTGTTTTTT	.	.	TRBV20-1	TRBJ2-2
CASIPGQNTGELFF	TGTGCCAGTATACCGGGACAGAACACCGGGGAGCTGTTTTTT	.	.	TRBV7-9	TRBJ2-2
CASSGTGGTEAFF	TGTGCCAGCAGTGGGACAGGGGGAACTGAAGCTTTCTTT	once	TRBD1	TRBV25-1	TRBJ1-1
CASSSSQGREQYF	TGTGCCAGCAGCTCGTCACAGGGGCGAGAGCAGTACTTC	.	TRBD1	TRBV7-2	TRBJ2-7
CASSVQGGQETQYF	TGTGCCAGCAGTGTACAGGGGGGACAAGAGACCCAGTACTTC	.	TRBD1	TRBV28	TRBJ2-5
CASSLDRDGYTF	TGTGCCAGCAGTTTAGACAGGGATGGCTACACCTTC	.	.	TRBV12-3/TRBV12-4	TRBJ1-2
CASSPGLELGYQETQYF	TGTGCCAGCAGCCCGGGACTAGAGTTGGGGTACCAAGAGACCCAGTACTTC	few	TRBD2	TRBV11-3	TRBJ2-5
CASSVEGLGTGELFF	TGTGCCAGCAGCGTGGAGGGGCTCGGGACCGGGGAGCTGTTTTTT	.	.	TRBV9	TRBJ2-2
CASSSNRGYEQYF	TGTGCCAGCAGTTCTAACAGGGGCTACGAGCAGTACTTC	few	TRBD1	TRBV6-5	TRBJ2-7
CASSPGELYNSPLHF	TGTGCCAGCAGCCCAGGGGAACTGTATAATTCACCCCTCCACTTT	.	.	TRBV3-1/TRBV3-2	TRBJ1-6
CSISRGNAGSHYNEQFF	TGCAGCATTTCGCGGGGCAATGCGGGGAGTCACTACAATGAGCAGTTCTTC	.	.	TRBV29-1	TRBJ2-1
CASSSLGDRPTDTQYF	TGTGCCAGCAGTTCGCTGGGGGACAGGCCCACAGATACGCAGTATTTT	.	TRBD1	TRBV27	TRBJ2-3
CASSLGDRNNSPLHF	TGTGCCAGCAGCCTAGGGGACAGGAATAATTCACCCCTCCACTTT	few	TRBD1	TRBV7-3	TRBJ1-6
CASSLSGNNEQFF	TGCGCCAGCAGCTTGTCGGGGAACAATGAGCAGTTCTTC	.	.	TRBV5-1	TRBJ2-1
CASSLLPGQNTDTQYF	TGTGCCAGCAGTTTATTACCGGGACAAAACACAGATACGCAGTATTTT	many	.	TRBV28	TRBJ2-3
CASSRFSQTELFF	TGCGCCAGCAGTCGCTTTTCTCAAACAGAGCTGTTTTTT	.	.	TRBV10-1	TRBJ2-2
CAISKTGGDYGYTF	TGTGCCATCAGCAAAACAGGGGGCGACTATGGCTACACCTTC	.	TRBD1	TRBV10-3	TRBJ1-2
CASSDRGRFDEQYF	TGTGCCAGCAGTGACAGGGGGCGCTTCGACGAGCAGTACTTC	.	TRBD1	TRBV27	TRBJ2-7
CASSQDYSRGVTGELFF	TGTGCCAGCAGCCAAGACTATAGCAGGGGGGTCACCGGGGAGCTGTTTTTT	.	.	TRBV3-1/TRBV3-2	TRBJ2-2
CAISDLTSSYEQYF	TGTGCCATCAGTGATCTCACGAGCTCCTACGAGCAGTACTTC	.	.	TRBV10-3	TRBJ2-7
CSVATTRAGTQYF	TGCAGCGTGGCCACTACTAGGGCCGGTACGCAGTATTTT	.	.	TRBV29-1	TRBJ2-3
CASSGIDTSGRAGELFF	TGTGCCAGCAGCGGAATAGATACTAGCGGGAGGGCAGGGGAGCTGTTTTTT	.	TRBD2	TRBV2	TRBJ2-2